Below, one TCR beta chain is given with its context. Its specificity is unknown. Mouse names are used for the genes. Coverage ceases 1 residue before the CDR3 finishes, and the germline J gene fills in the end. The data were produced by immunoSEQ multiplex PCR, yet TCRdb's version contains in-frame clones alone and is incomplete. Counted here are over 2,000 clones, 40% to 55% occurring once; the ten biggest clones make up more than 30%. Germline CDR1 is KGHPV and CDR2 is FQNQEV (reference sequence). V lost 3 bases, J lost 0 bases, and 3 bases lay in between. The CDR3 length is 13 residues. The sample is drawn from a study of tissue T cells after allogeneic stem cell transplantation. The study's findings and limits: This small cohort was clinically heterogeneous, and sampling depth was a limitation. Within patients, tissue anatomy strongly shaped TCR repertoire composition.

Time point in this sample: mouse harvest day 14 after allogeneic transplant. Each mouse received 10^7 T-cell-depleted marrow cells plus 10^6 splenic CD5+ T cells by tail vein. V gene TRBV26 combines with J gene TRBJ1-3; no reliable D call. This sequence originates from a female BALB/c mouse given C57BL/6 T cells with graft-versus-host disease after an allogeneic hematopoietic cell transplant. The sample was lymph node tissue. The DNA read from the CDR3 is TGTGCCAGCAGTCTAATTTCTGGAAATACGCTCTAT. This codes for CASSLISGNTLY. The CDR3, in full, reads CASSLISGNTLYF.